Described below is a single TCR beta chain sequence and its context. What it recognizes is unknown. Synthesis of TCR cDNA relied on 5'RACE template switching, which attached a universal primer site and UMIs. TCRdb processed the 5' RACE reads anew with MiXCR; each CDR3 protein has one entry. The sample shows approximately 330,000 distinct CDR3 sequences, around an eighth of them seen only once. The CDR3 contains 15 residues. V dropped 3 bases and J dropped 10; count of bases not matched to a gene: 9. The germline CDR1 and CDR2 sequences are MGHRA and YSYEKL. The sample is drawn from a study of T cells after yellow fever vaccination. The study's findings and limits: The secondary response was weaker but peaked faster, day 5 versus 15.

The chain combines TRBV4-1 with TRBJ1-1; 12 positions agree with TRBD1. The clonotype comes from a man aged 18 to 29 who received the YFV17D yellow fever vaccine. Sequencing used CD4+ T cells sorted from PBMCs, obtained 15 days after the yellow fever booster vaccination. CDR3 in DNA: TGCGCCAGCAGCCAGGATTCCGGGACAGGGGGCCTAGCTTTCTTT. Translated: CASSQDSGTGGLAFF.